This TCR beta chain originates from a study of T cell responses to AZD1222 COVID-19 vaccine. Some clones are missing from TCRdb's copy, which holds only in-frame ones; the method was immunoSEQ multiplex PCR. This sample has 110,000 or so clones, with 80% to 90% found just once. The CDR3 runs 12 residues. The specimen was peripheral blood, collected on day 0 of AZD1222 vaccination. This sequence originates from an adult in good health. The chain joins TRBV7-5 to TRBJ2-7; TRBD2, the D gene given by the table, was not confirmed from the DNA. TRBV7-5 is a pseudogene segment. CDR3 coding DNA: TGTGTCAGAAGCTTCGGCGGCGGCGAGCAGTACTTC. Protein sequence: CVRSFGGGEQYF.